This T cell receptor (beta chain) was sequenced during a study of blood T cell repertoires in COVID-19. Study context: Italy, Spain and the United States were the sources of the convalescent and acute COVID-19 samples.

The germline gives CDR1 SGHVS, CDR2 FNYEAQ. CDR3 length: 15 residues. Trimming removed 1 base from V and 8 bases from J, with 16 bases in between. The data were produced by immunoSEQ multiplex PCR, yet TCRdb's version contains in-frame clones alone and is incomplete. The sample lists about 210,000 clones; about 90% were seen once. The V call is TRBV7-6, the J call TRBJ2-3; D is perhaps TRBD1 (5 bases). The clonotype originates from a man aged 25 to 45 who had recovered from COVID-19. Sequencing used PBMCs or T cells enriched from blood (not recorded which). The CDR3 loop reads CASSLGWGDLATQYF. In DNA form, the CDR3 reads TGTGCCAGCAGCTTAGGGTGGGGCGATTTAGCTACGCAGTATTTT.